A selection of T cell receptor beta chains follows, all from one sample in a study of CD8+CD57+ T cells in acquired aplastic anemia. TCRdb ran MiXCR on the reads and lists one entry per CDR3 protein. The profile covers more than 250,000 distinct CDR3 sequences, with around 60% appearing a single time and under 8.5% taken by the ten largest. Sequencing was performed on sorted CD4+, CD8+, or CD8+CD57+ T cells (not recorded which) from PBMCs. These receptor sequences come from a human donor with severe aplastic anemia or a healthy control (not recorded which). CDR3s include the opening cysteine and the closing phenylalanine or tryptophan. The order of the fields is J gene, clone size, V gene, CDR3 protein. Expanded clones are given a class, and other clones once, few, many or no size at all.

j_gene: TRBJ1-5
abundance: many
v_gene: TRBV5-1
CDR3aa: CASSRDSGQPQHF

j_gene: TRBJ2-7
abundance: NA
v_gene: TRBV7-8
CDR3aa: CASSPRSGAPYEQYF

j_gene: TRBJ2-1
abundance: many
v_gene: TRBV24-1
CDR3aa: CATSDHSGQSSYDEQFF

j_gene: TRBJ1-5
abundance: NA
v_gene: TRBV24-1
CDR3aa: CATSDSGTDRGQPQHF

j_gene: TRBJ1-1
abundance: NA
v_gene: TRBV5-1
CDR3aa: CASSPGTGRRNTEAFF

j_gene: TRBJ2-1
abundance: NA
v_gene: TRBV11-3
CDR3aa: CASRTLAGGPDNEQFF

j_gene: TRBJ2-7
abundance: few
v_gene: TRBV30
CDR3aa: CAWSGPREGGPSYEQYF

j_gene: TRBJ2-5
abundance: many
v_gene: TRBV12-5
CDR3aa: CASGLLSTALQETQYF

j_gene: TRBJ2-7
abundance: NA
v_gene: TRBV20-1
CDR3aa: CSARGTGGPIEQYF

j_gene: TRBJ1-3
abundance: NA
v_gene: TRBV7-2
CDR3aa: CASSLASSGNTIYF

j_gene: TRBJ2-6
abundance: NA
v_gene: TRBV4-1
CDR3aa: CASSQDRGANVLTF

j_gene: TRBJ2-1
abundance: NA
v_gene: TRBV2
CDR3aa: CAIPDRGRDEQFF

j_gene: TRBJ2-5
abundance: once
v_gene: TRBV19
CDR3aa: CASSEPNGLAGAETQYF

j_gene: TRBJ1-1
abundance: NA
v_gene: TRBV20-1
CDR3aa: CSARERGGTEAFF

j_gene: TRBJ2-7
abundance: NA
v_gene: TRBV7-2
CDR3aa: CASSSVGTGEYEQYF

j_gene: TRBJ1-2
abundance: NA
v_gene: TRBV10-3
CDR3aa: CAISESSDRGGYTF

j_gene: TRBJ1-1
abundance: many
v_gene: TRBV20-1
CDR3aa: CSPGAAGRNTEAFF

j_gene: TRBJ2-2
abundance: many
v_gene: TRBV2
CDR3aa: CASTDQPRELFF

j_gene: TRBJ2-1
abundance: NA
v_gene: TRBV2
CDR3aa: CASLSLAGGDEQFF

j_gene: TRBJ1-4
abundance: many
v_gene: TRBV4-1
CDR3aa: CASRGDATNEKLFF

j_gene: TRBJ1-1
abundance: NA
v_gene: TRBV7-2
CDR3aa: CASSSFKTRGFF

j_gene: TRBJ1-1
abundance: NA
v_gene: TRBV19
CDR3aa: CASNPGHVNTEAFF

j_gene: TRBJ2-5
abundance: NA
v_gene: TRBV2
CDR3aa: CASRSEAKGTQYF

j_gene: TRBJ2-6
abundance: once
v_gene: TRBV12-3/TRBV12-4
CDR3aa: CASSLPLGVLTF

j_gene: TRBJ1-2
abundance: NA
v_gene: TRBV7-9
CDR3aa: CASSSRGSDGYTF

j_gene: TRBJ1-6
abundance: few
v_gene: TRBV20-1
CDR3aa: CSARDGDRVSPLHF

j_gene: TRBJ1-1
abundance: many
v_gene: TRBV7-2
CDR3aa: CASSLGGVDYTEAFF

j_gene: TRBJ1-2
abundance: many
v_gene: TRBV6-4
CDR3aa: CASSDSLSTGRFDGYTF